In this sample, the clone carrying this T cell receptor beta chain turned up many times. The antigen remains undetermined. Clinicians diagnosed patients from clinical symptoms, serum thyroxine and TRAb, thyroid ultrasound and orbital computed tomography. Germline CDR1 MDHEN, CDR2 SYDVKM. This CDR3 spans 15 amino acids. V was clipped by 3 bases and J by 1 base, with 12 bases between them. Amplification of TCR beta CDR3 regions used RNA as the template. HTBI primers were the set used in a first-round RT-PCR of the TCR CDR3. TCRdb re-called the multiplex PCR reads through MiXCR, storing one row per CDR3 protein. The table has around 520,000 distinct CDR3 sequences, roughly a quarter seen once; the top ten hold 11%. The sample belongs to a study of T cells in Graves' hyperthyroidism and ophthalmopathy. About the study: Specimen type is peripheral blood, collected at initial diagnosis prior to any treatment.

Findings and caveats of the study: Most thyroid clonotypes with frequency above 0.001 were detected in blood.

The J gene is TRBJ1-1, the V gene TRBV28; D unresolved. Sequencing used blood. This receptor was obtained from a woman in her 30s with Graves' ophthalmopathy. The DNA of the CDR3 is TGTGCCAGCAGTTTCTCGTGGGGAGAGAACACTGAAGCTTTCTTT. Residues: CASSFSWGENTEAFF.